The 22 T cell receptor beta chains reported below all come from one sample, sequenced in a study of blood T cells in healthy people across ages. The use of a sample-barcoded 5' primer and a J-beta primer mix characterized a second PCR of roughly 7 to 12 cycles. TCRdb passed the 5' RACE reads through MiXCR, listing each CDR3 protein once. The table shows roughly 1,700,000 distinct CDR3 sequences, with roughly 30% occurring only once. Sequencing used blood. Source of these receptors: a woman in her 30s in good health.

This chain links TRBV20-1 with TRBJ2-5; no clear D gene. Trimming left V 3 bases short and J 9 bases short, with 17 bases between. Per the germline V gene, CDR1 is DFQATT and CDR2 is SNEGSKA (reference sequence). The CDR3 totals 13 residues. This chain's CDR3 is CSASLSGQGSQYF. The CDR3 DNA reads TGCAGTGCTAGCCTGTCCGGTCAAGGGTCCCAGTACTTC.

On this clonotype itself: The junction departs from germline at one end; a sequencing error may be responsible. The J gene is TRBJ2-6, the V gene TRBV5-1; D is tentatively TRBD1 or TRBD2 (6 bases each). This CDR3 comprises 15 residues. In germline, CDR1 is SGHRS, CDR2 YFSETQ. Here the CDR3 reads CASSLVPPGADVPTF. As DNA, the CDR3 is TGCGCCAGCAGCTTGGTGCCCCCGGGGGCCGATGTCCCGACTTTC. Full variable domain (rest looked up from reference TRBV5-1 and TRBJ2-6): KAGVTQTPRYLIKTRGQQVTLSCSPISGHRSVSWYQQTPGQGLQFLFEYFSETQRNKGNFPGRFSGRQFSNSRSEMNVSTLELGDSALYLCASSLVPPGADVPTFGAGSRLTVL.

This clonotype showed up just a few times. The chain has TRBV25-1 and TRBJ1-2, with 8 bases lining up with TRBD1. The CDR3 consists of 16 residues. Losses at the gene ends were 4 bases for V and 4 bases for J; bases not matched to a gene: 11. The V gene's germline CDR1 is MGHDK and CDR2 SYGVNS. The CDR3 loop is CASSGGQGGMGYGYTF. CDR3 nucleotides: TGTGCCAGCAGTGGAGGACAGGGAGGTATGGGCTATGGCTACACCTTC.

The gene calls are TRBV7-8 and TRBJ1-2, with TRBD1 matching 9 bases. Per germline, CDR1 SGHVS and CDR2 FQNEAQ. The CDR3 covers 17 residues. With V trimmed by 6 bases and J by 7 bases, 18 bases remained unmatched. The DNA for the CDR3 is TGTGCCAGCAGTCTAAGCGGGACAGGGTTGAACGATGGTGGCTACACCTTC. It yields the protein CASSLSGTGLNDGGYTF.

Note on this clonotype: Sequence at one end of the junction differs from germline and may be a read error. The genes are TRBV5-8 and TRBJ1-5, with 10 bases lining up with TRBD1. The CDR3 extends over 19 amino acids. Looked up from germline, CDR1 is SGHTS and CDR2 is YDEGEE. CDR3 DNA sequence: TGTGCCAGCATCCAGTCCTTTGGGACAGGGGAGGTGGGGAATCACCCCCAGCATTTT. It encodes CASIQSFGTGEVGNHPQHF.

V gene TRBV10-3 combines with J gene TRBJ1-5, with D unresolved. V was shortened by 6 bases and J by 3 bases, with 9 bases between the two germline ends. The germline V gene encodes CDR1 ENHRY and CDR2 SYGVKD. This CDR3 has 13 residues. DNA of the CDR3: TGTGCCATCAGCAACGGGGACAATCAGCCCCAGCATTTT. It specifies CAISNGDNQPQHF.

This clonotype was seen more than once but under ten times. J is TRBJ1-4 and V is TRBV9; 8 positions agree with TRBD1. Germline CDR1 and CDR2: SGDLS and YYNGEE. There are 13 residues in the CDR3. The trim removed 2 bases at V and 7 bases at J, leaving 1 base unmatched. CDR3 amino acids: CASSVTGGEKLFF. In DNA, the CDR3 is TGTGCCAGCAGCGTTACAGGGGGTGAAAAACTGTTTTTT.

This clonotype was found a few times. The chain is built from TRBV4-2 and TRBJ2-1; no clear D gene. This CDR3 is built from 15 residues. The germline gives CDR1 LGHNA, CDR2 YNFKEQ. Trimming shortened V by 0 bases and J by 5 bases, and 11 bases separated the two germline ends. The CDR3 nucleotides are TGTGCCAGCAGCCAAGATTTCGGCAAACACAATGAGCAGTTCTTC. Its protein is CASSQDFGKHNEQFF.

This clonotype was observed many times. This rearrangement joins TRBV7-2 to TRBJ1-4; D is perhaps TRBD1 (6 bases). Germline values: CDR1 SGHTA, CDR2 FQGNSA. The CDR3 totals 13 residues. The germline V and J ends were trimmed by 3 bases and 5 bases, with 7 bases remaining between them. The CDR3: CASSFGQNEKLFF. CDR3 bases: TGTGCCAGCAGCTTTGGACAGAATGAAAAACTGTTTTTT.

The chain couples TRBV5-1 to TRBJ2-5; 10 nucleotides agree with TRBD1. The DNA end lines up better with TRBJ2-7; the J call may be wrong. This CDR3 has 14 amino acids. The germline V gene has CDR1 SGHRS and CDR2 YFSETQ. The chain's CDR3 is CASSWGDRGYEQYF. The CDR3 DNA reads TGCGCCAGCAGCTGGGGGGACAGGGGTTACGAGCAGTACTTC.

Many counts were recorded for this clonotype. This chain joins TRBV7-2 and TRBJ2-7; possible D gene TRBD2, 6 bases. The V gene's germline CDR1 is SGHTA and CDR2 FQGNSA. Trimming pared 3 bases from V and 3 bases from J, leaving 18 bases between. This CDR3 contains 16 residues. The CDR3 loop reads CASSFTGEYRIYEQYF. The CDR3 DNA follows: TGTGCCAGCAGCTTTACGGGAGAGTATCGGATCTACGAGCAGTACTTC.

Of note for this clonotype: This may arise from a read error, as a much more abundant clone is one base away. The rearrangement uses TRBV7-3 and TRBJ2-6; a possible D gene is TRBD1 (6 bases). This CDR3 contains 15 residues. Germline CDR1 reads SGHTA; CDR2 reads FQGTGA. The CDR3 DNA reads as TGTGCCTGCAGCTCAGGGGTAACTGGGGCCAACGTCCTGACTTTC. The encoded protein is CACSSGVTGANVLTF.

This clonotype was seen at least ten times. V gene TRBV29-1 combines with J gene TRBJ2-4; D uncertain. Germline CDR1 reads SQVTM; CDR2 reads ANQGSEA. Trimming removed 0 bases from V and 9 bases from J, with 12 bases in between. The CDR3 covers 13 residues. In DNA, the CDR3 is TGCAGCGTTGAAGAGCCCGGCCCCGTCATTCAGTACTTC. Protein product: CSVEEPGPVIQYF.

V is TRBV12-3 or TRBV12-4 and J is TRBJ1-2; 8 bases agree with TRBD1. The CDR3 runs to 16 residues. Losses at the gene ends were 6 bases for V and 3 bases for J; bases not matched to a gene: 12. The CDR3 bases are TGTGCCAGCAGACCTCGAAGGCCAGGGGGCCACTATGGCTACACCTTC. It is translated as CASRPRRPGGHYGYTF.

This clonotype was recorded at least ten times. The chain has TRBV20-1 and TRBJ1-6, with TRBD1 as a possible D gene (6 bases). CDR3 length equals 14 residues. The germline V gene encodes CDR1 DFQATT and CDR2 SNEGSKA (reference sequence). V shed 8 bases and J shed 5 bases, with 16 bases lying between them. The CDR3 spells CSSTGTIDNSPLHF. Here the CDR3 DNA reads TGCAGTTCCACCGGGACAATTGATAATTCACCCCTCCACTTT.

This clonotype was seen only a few times. The V call is TRBV5-6, the J call TRBJ2-3, with D perhaps TRBD1 or TRBD2 (6 bases each). Trimming cost V 5 bases and J 2 bases, with 15 bases left between them. The CDR3 spans 15 residues. Germline loops: CDR1 SGHDT, CDR2 YYEEEE. The CDR3 sequence: CASSLPGGYTDTQYF. In DNA, the CDR3 is TGTGCCAGCAGTCTTCCCGGGGGCTACACAGATACGCAGTATTTT.

A single count supports this clonotype. The chain uses TRBV5-1 and TRBJ2-7; the D gene is possibly TRBD2 (6 bases). Deletions cut 4 bases from V and 2 bases from J, with 16 bases between. Germline lookup yields CDR1 SGHRS and CDR2 YFSETQ. This CDR3 region has 15 residues. CDR3 sequence (DNA): TGCGCCAGCAGCCCGGCCCCGGGAGAAACCTACGAGCAGTACTTC. Translation: CASSPAPGETYEQYF.

Details on this clonotype: A junction boundary mismatches the germline segment, possibly from a read error. The chain is built from TRBV4-1 and TRBJ2-1; no clear D gene. The CDR3 contains 15 residues. Per the germline V gene, CDR1 is MGHRA and CDR2 is YSYEKL. CDR3 in DNA: TGCACCAGCAGCCAAGAAGAAGTGTCCTACAATGAGCAGTTCTTC. This sequence encodes CTSSQEEVSYNEQFF.

To note about this clonotype: A much larger clone is a single base away; this may be a read error. The chain employs TRBV7-2 and TRBJ1-5; TRBD1 aligns across 9 bases. V lost 8 bases to trimming and J lost 6 bases; unmatched junction nucleotides: 11. Looked up from germline, CDR1 is SGHTA and CDR2 is FQGNSA. CDR3 length: 15 amino acids. CDR3 nucleotides: TGTGCCAGCGGCACCCGGACAGGGGATCGTCAGCCCCAGCATTTT. It yields the protein CASGTRTGDRQPQHF.

This clonotype showed up many times. The V gene is TRBV10-3, the J gene TRBJ2-5; D may be TRBD2 (5 bases). CDR1 and CDR2 from the germline V gene are ENHRY and SYGVKD. V was shortened by 6 bases and J by 5 bases, with 13 bases between the two germline ends. The CDR3 spans 13 residues. The CDR3 reads CAISLDGEETQYF. CDR3 in DNA: TGTGCCATCAGCTTAGACGGGGAGGAGACCCAGTACTTC.

Comments on this clonotype: At one end, the junction sequence differs from germline, possibly due to a read error. The CDR3 nucleotides read TGCAGTGTTGAAGAGCCTTGGCGGCCGAAAAATGAAAAACTGTTTTTT. Encoded protein: CSVEEPWRPKNEKLFF. The V gene is TRBV29-1, the J gene TRBJ1-4; no clear D gene. CDR1 and CDR2 from the germline V gene are SQVTM and ANQGSEA. The CDR3 is made up of 16 amino acids.

The J gene is TRBJ2-4, the V gene TRBV9; tentative D call: TRBD2 (6 bases). V was pared by 2 bases and J by 10 bases, with 13 bases between. CDR1 and CDR2 from the germline V gene are SGDLS and YYNGEE. CDR3 length: 13 amino acids. Here the CDR3 reads CASSVVAAGIQYF. CDR3 nucleotides: TGTGCCAGCAGCGTTGTAGCGGCGGGGATTCAGTACTTC.